This T cell receptor (beta chain) derives from a study of neurological immune-mediated disorders. The cDNA was produced through 5'RACE with 10-nucleotide random UMIs. TCRdb reprocessed the 5' RACE reads via MiXCR and lists one record per CDR3 protein. The repertoire includes over 65,000 distinct CDR3 sequences, approximately 2.8% of them detected once, and about 1.1% sits in the top ten. This clonotype was counted many times. Sequenced sample: PBMCs. The sequence was collected from a woman in her 30s with multiple sclerosis.

The CDR3 DNA reads as TGTGCCAGCAGCGATCCCGGGACTGATGGCTACACCTTC. Translated, it gives CASSDPGTDGYTF. The chain uses TRBV6-2 or TRBV6-3 and TRBJ1-2; perhaps TRBD1 as D (5 bases). V shed 6 bases and J shed 6 bases, with 14 bases lying between them. This CDR3 is built from 13 residues. Germline CDR1 is MNHEY and CDR2 is SVGEGT.